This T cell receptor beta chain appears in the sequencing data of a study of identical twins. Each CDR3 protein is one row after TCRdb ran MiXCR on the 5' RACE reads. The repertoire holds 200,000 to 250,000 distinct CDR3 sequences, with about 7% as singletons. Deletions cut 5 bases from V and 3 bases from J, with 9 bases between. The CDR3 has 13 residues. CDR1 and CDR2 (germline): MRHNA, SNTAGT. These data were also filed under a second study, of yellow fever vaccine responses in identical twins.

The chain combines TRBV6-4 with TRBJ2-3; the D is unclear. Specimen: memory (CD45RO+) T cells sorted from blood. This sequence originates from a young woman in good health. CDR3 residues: CASSPGPTDTQYF. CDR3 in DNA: TGTGCCAGCAGTCCCGGCCCGACAGATACGCAGTATTTT.